These T cell receptor beta chains were read from a single sample in a study of breast tumors, draining lymph nodes, adjacent tissues. Each CDR3 protein gets one entry after TCRdb re-called the multiplex PCR reads with MiXCR. The sample yields 60,000 to 65,000 distinct CDR3 sequences, less than 60% seen once. The sequencing sample was made of breast tumor tissue. The source of these receptors is a female donor with breast cancer. Some clones in this sample may be carry-over from other donors' samples. CDR3s include the opening cysteine and the closing phenylalanine or tryptophan. The order of the fields is clone size, D gene, J gene, V gene, CDR3 protein, CDR3 DNA. D genes are given only for firm matches. Clone size is stated in some rows and not others, as once, few, many or a class when expanded.

NA | TRBD2 | TRBJ2-7 | TRBV5-5 | CASSLAGTSVYEQYF | TGTGCCAGCAGCTTGGCCGGGACTAGCGTATACGAGCAGTACTTC
NA | NA | TRBJ1-6 | TRBV10-2 | CASSFLGRFMGNSPLHF | TGCGCCAGCAGTTTCCTGGGACGATTTATGGGTAATTCACCCCTCCACTTT
NA | NA | TRBJ2-1 | TRBV18 | CASSQSGGNEREQFF | TGTGCCAGCTCACAATCAGGGGGGAACGAACGGGAGCAGTTCTTC
once | NA | TRBJ1-2 | TRBV10-2 | CASSEGRISTF | TGCGCCAGCAGTGAAGGCAGGATTAGCACCTTC
few | NA | TRBJ1-6 | TRBV25-1 | CASSVRSAANSPLHF | TGTGCCAGCAGTGTTAGGTCCGCCGCCAATTCACCCCTCCACTTT
many | TRBD2 | TRBJ2-4 | TRBV14 | CASSPGLALGIQSF | TGTGCCAGCAGCCCTGGACTAGCCCTGGGCATTCAGTCCTTC
many | NA | TRBJ2-7 | TRBV29-1 | CSVEVQGISYEQYF | TGCAGCGTTGAGGTTCAGGGGATCTCCTACGAGCAGTACTTC
many | TRBD1 | TRBJ1-3 | TRBV4-2 | CASSESGTGKNTIYF | TGTGCCAGCAGCGAATCCGGGACAGGGAAGAACACCATATATTTT
once | NA | TRBJ1-5 | TRBV7-6 | CASSLADHQPQHF | TGTGCCAGCAGCTTAGCAGACCATCAGCCCCAGCATTTT
few | TRBD1 | TRBJ1-1 | TRBV7-8 | CASSGQGGVTEAFF | TGTGCCAGCAGTGGACAGGGAGGTGTCACTGAAGCTTTCTTT
many | NA | TRBJ2-2 | TRBV20-1 | CSARDMTGRAGELFF | TGCAGTGCTAGAGATATGACAGGGAGGGCCGGGGAGCTGTTTTTT
NA | TRBD1 | TRBJ1-5 | TRBV7-4 | CASSKDRDQPQHF | TGTGCCAGCAGCAAGGACAGGGATCAGCCCCAGCATTTT
NA | NA | TRBJ1-2 | TRBV7-6 | CASSPGSTF | TGTGCCAGCAGCCCGGGGTCCACCTTC
many | NA | TRBJ2-3 | TRBV5-1 | CASSSSSPFTDTQYF | TGCGCCAGCAGCTCTTCTAGCCCTTTCACAGATACGCAGTATTTT
many | NA | TRBJ1-3 | TRBV6-5 | CASSRVESGNTIYF | TGTGCCAGCAGCCGAGTAGAGTCCGGAAACACCATATATTTT
NA | NA | TRBJ2-3 | TRBV5-1 | CASSPSGSPDTQYF | TGCGCCAGCAGCCCCTCGGGGAGCCCAGATACGCAGTATTTT
many | TRBD1 | TRBJ1-6 | TRBV4-3 | CASSQGRQGSSPLHF | TGCGCCAGCAGCCAAGGGCGACAGGGTAGTTCACCCCTCCACTTT
many | TRBD1 | TRBJ2-7 | TRBV5-1 | CASSLDGTAFQYF | TGCGCCAGCAGCTTGGACGGGACAGCTTTCCAGTACTTC
many | NA | TRBJ2-7 | TRBV25-1 | CASSARGPYSYEQYF | TGTGCCAGCAGCGCCAGGGGCCCTTACTCCTACGAGCAGTACTTC
NA | NA | TRBJ1-6 | TRBV20-1 | CSARVGRNSPLHF | TGCAGTGCTAGAGTTGGCAGAAATTCACCCCTCCACTTT
NA | NA | TRBJ2-1 | TRBV29-1 | CSGTGLGYNEQFF | TGCAGCGGGACGGGACTTGGGTACAATGAGCAGTTCTTC
NA | TRBD1 | TRBJ1-4 | TRBV15 | CATGRALGTGRGLATNENLFF | TGTGCCACCGGTCGCGCCCTCGGGACAGGGAGGGGGTTGGCAACTAATGAAAACCTGTTTTTT
NA | NA | TRBJ2-5 | TRBV20-1 | CSASRFSSETQYF | TGCAGTGCTAGCCGTTTTAGTTCGGAGACCCAGTACTTC
NA | TRBD1 | TRBJ1-2 | TRBV19 | CASSILGQVNYGYTF | TGTGCCAGTAGTATTTTGGGACAGGTTAACTATGGCTACACCTTC
NA | TRBD1 | TRBJ1-5 | TRBV18 | CASSPPGQGGETQHF | TGTGCCAGCTCACCACCCGGACAGGGAGGAGAGACCCAGCATTTT
many | NA | TRBJ2-3 | TRBV6-1 | CASRESFGVGTDTQYF | TGTGCCAGCAGAGAAAGTTTCGGGGTGGGCACAGATACGCAGTATTTT
once | TRBD1 | TRBJ1-5 | TRBV20-1 | CSAQTGFVQPQHF | TGCAGTGCCCAGACAGGGTTTGTTCAGCCCCAGCATTTT
many | NA | TRBJ2-7 | TRBV28 | CASSLRDGTYEQYF | TGTGCCAGCAGTCTCCGGGACGGAACCTACGAGCAGTACTTC
NA | NA | TRBJ1-5 | TRBV4-1 | CASSQENYSNQPQHF | TGCGCCAGCAGCCAAGAAAATTATAGCAATCAGCCCCAGCATTTT
NA | TRBD2 | TRBJ2-7 | TRBV5-5 | CAGSLAGGHSSYEQYF | TGTGCCGGCAGCCTGGCGGGGGGACACAGCTCCTACGAGCAGTACTTC
few | NA | TRBJ2-1 | TRBV6-1 | CASSQNQIIQSSYNEQFF | TGTGCCAGCAGTCAAAACCAGATCATTCAAAGCTCCTACAATGAGCAGTTCTTC